This T cell receptor (beta chain) emerged from a study of T cell repertoires in cytomegalovirus infection. Across the study: Matching HLA type, along with CMV infection, was indicated by public TCR beta signatures.

Via MiXCR, TCRdb re-called the reads, giving one row per CDR3 protein. This table holds roughly 320,000 distinct CDR3 sequences, approximately 10% found once. The table lists this clonotype with many counts. The source material was PBMCs. This receptor was obtained from a human donor in good health (CMV status not recorded). Some clones in this sample may be carry-over from other donors' samples.

The chain's CDR3 is CASSLGQDNTEAFF. The CDR3 DNA sequence: TGTGCCAGCAGCTTAGGACAGGATAACACTGAAGCTTTCTTT. The chain is built from TRBV7-6 and TRBJ1-1; TRBD1 is a possible D gene (6 bases). The CDR3 loop spans 14 amino acids. V shed 1 base and J shed 2 bases, with 8 bases lying between them. CDR1 is SGHVS and CDR2 is FNYEAQ in the germline V gene.